One sample yielded the 20 T cell receptor beta chains listed below, sequenced in a study of regulatory dendritic cells for organ transplantation. The repertoire was sequenced with immunoSEQ multiplex PCR; TCRdb's copy has only in-frame clones and lacks some. This repertoire shows 25,000 to 30,000 clones, roughly 79% found once; its top ten account for less than 2.5%. Sequences were obtained from memory CD4+ T cells from blood. Subset of the sample: CD45RO+ memory T cells. The receptors derive from a human donor in good health.

The rearrangement joins TRBV30 to TRBJ2-2; TRBD2 might be the D (5 bases). The CDR3 is made up of 12 amino acids. V lost 2 bases to trimming and J lost 6 bases, with 7 bases between them. The V gene's germline CDR1 is GTSNPN and CDR2 SVGIG (reference sequence). CDR3 residues: CAWSRGPGELFF. Written as DNA, the CDR3 is TGTGCCTGGAGTCGAGGGCCCGGGGAGCTGTTTTTT. Filled out from reference TRBV30 and TRBJ2-2, the complete variable domain reads SQTIHQWPATLVQPVGSPLSLECTVEGTSNPNLYWYRQAAGRGLQLLFYSVGIGQISSEVPQNLSASRPQDRQFILSSKKLLLSDSGFYLCAWSRGPGELFFGEGSRLTVL.

J is TRBJ2-5 and V is TRBV5-8; possibly TRBD1 for D (5 bases). Trimming took 5 bases from V and 7 from J, leaving 18 bases between them. The CDR3 spans 14 residues. Germline CDR1 and CDR2: SGHTS and YDEGEE. In DNA form, the CDR3 reads TGTGCCAGCAGGGTATTTCGGACAATGGGGACCCAGTACTTC. This encodes CASRVFRTMGTQYF.

The chain recombines TRBV25-1 with TRBJ2-5; 8 positions match TRBD1. Germline trimming cut 6 bases from V and 4 bases from J; bases unmatched to any gene: 10. Germline V gene lookup returns CDR1 MGHDK and CDR2 SYGVNS. The CDR3 is made up of 15 amino acids. The CDR3 spells CASSLSGGGRETQYF. The CDR3 region has the DNA TGTGCCAGCAGCCTTTCAGGGGGCGGTCGAGAGACCCAGTACTTC.

This clone has just one count. CDR3 residues: CASSPRGATGNEQFF. CDR3 DNA: TGTGCCAGCTCACCCCGGGGGGCTACGGGGAATGAGCAGTTCTTC. The chain is built from TRBV18 and TRBJ2-1; weak D call: TRBD2 (7 bases). The CDR3 has 15 amino acids. The V gene's germline CDR1 is KGHSH and CDR2 LQKENI. V gave up 3 bases and J gave up 7 bases, with 16 bases separating them.

The gene calls are TRBV7-9 and TRBJ2-7; a weak D match, TRBD2 (5 bases). CDR3 length: 17 amino acids. Germline CDR1 and CDR2: SEHNR and FQNEAQ (reference sequence). V was pared by 1 base and J by 0 bases, with 16 bases between. In nucleotides, the CDR3 is TGTGCCAGCAGCTTAGTTTCCAGCGGCCCCCGCTCCTACGAGCAGTACTTC. Its translation: CASSLVSSGPRSYEQYF.

V gene TRBV6-5 combines with J gene TRBJ1-6, with D possibly being TRBD1 (6 bases). This CDR3 has 16 amino acids. Germline values: CDR1 MNHEY, CDR2 SVGAGI. Trimming took 2 bases from V and 2 from J, leaving 10 bases between them. In DNA form, the CDR3 reads TGTGCCAGCAGTTACGGGGGGGGCGCCTATAATTCACCCCTCCACTTT. Its protein is CASSYGGGAYNSPLHF.

The genes are TRBV30 and TRBJ1-4; TRBD1 matches at 10 bases. Trimming removed 0 bases from V and 7 bases from J; junction bases left unmatched: 2. Germline CDR1 GTSNPN, CDR2 SVGIG (reference sequence). This CDR3 is 14 amino acids long. CDR3 amino acids: CAWSVGQGGEKLFF. In DNA, the CDR3 is TGTGCCTGGAGTGTAGGACAGGGGGGTGAAAAACTGTTTTTT.

This rearrangement joins TRBV7-3 to TRBJ2-1, with TRBD1 as a possible D gene (6 bases). Germline V lookup: CDR1 SGHTA, CDR2 FQGTGA. V lost 0 bases and J 0 bases, leaving 12 bases between the germline ends. The CDR3 spans 17 residues. The CDR3 DNA follows: TGTGCCAGCAGCTTAACGGACAGAGGGGGCTCCTACAATGAGCAGTTCTTC. It yields the protein CASSLTDRGGSYNEQFF.

DNA of the CDR3: TGTGCCAGCAGCTTGGTGGGGTACGAGCAGTACTTC. It encodes CASSLVGYEQYF. The chain carries TRBV7-9 and TRBJ2-7; D is ambiguous. Per germline, CDR1 SEHNR and CDR2 FQNEAQ (reference sequence). The CDR3 runs to 12 residues. V dropped 3 bases and J dropped 4 bases, with 7 bases sitting between them.

The chain links TRBV19 to TRBJ2-1, with 10 bases matching TRBD2. The J segment lost 4 bases and the V segment lost 3 bases, leaving 6 bases of the junction unmatched. The CDR3 spans 16 residues. Germline V gives CDR1 LNHDA, CDR2 SQIVND (reference sequence). The CDR3 region is CASSIRLAGEYNEQFF. DNA of the CDR3: TGTGCCAGTAGTATCAGGCTAGCGGGAGAATACAATGAGCAGTTCTTC.

J is TRBJ1-4 and V is TRBV18; D is possibly TRBD1 (6 bases). The CDR3 sequence is 14 residues long. V lost 3 bases and J lost 7, with 12 bases in between. Germline V gene lookup returns CDR1 KGHSH and CDR2 LQKENI. The chain's CDR3 is CASSPKPRGEKLFF. In nucleotides, the CDR3 is TGTGCCAGCTCACCGAAACCCAGGGGTGAAAAACTGTTTTTT.

This clone was detected only a few times. V is TRBV7-2 and J is TRBJ2-7; 7 bases line up with TRBD2. With V trimmed by 3 bases and J by 2 bases, 7 bases remained unmatched. The germline CDR1 and CDR2 sequences are SGHTA and FQGNSA. The CDR3 sequence is 15 residues long. CDR3 DNA sequence: TGTGCCAGCAGCTTGAGTCTAGCGGTAGCCTACGAGCAGTACTTC. It is translated as CASSLSLAVAYEQYF. The full variable domain, rest sourced from reference TRBV7-2 and TRBJ2-7, is GAGVSQSPSNKVTEKGKDVELRCDPISGHTALYWYRQSLGQGLEFLIYFQGNSAPDKSGLPSDRFSAERTGGSVSTLTIQRTQQEDSAVYLCASSLSLAVAYEQYFGPGTRLTVT.

This clone was counted between two and nine times. DNA for the CDR3: TGTGCCAGCAGCTTCGGGAGTGGCACCGGGGAGCTGTTTTTT. This encodes CASSFGSGTGELFF. V gene TRBV7-9 combines with J gene TRBJ2-2; D is perhaps TRBD2 (6 bases). This CDR3 region has 14 residues. Germline CDR1 reads SEHNR; CDR2 reads FQNEAQ (reference sequence). Trimming removed 3 bases from V and 4 bases from J, with 9 bases in between.

The chain recombines TRBV18 with TRBJ1-1, with D possibly being TRBD1 (5 bases). This CDR3 has 15 amino acids. Germline V CDR1 and CDR2: KGHSH, LQKENI. V lost 2 bases and J 1 base, leaving 11 bases between the germline ends. CDR3: CASSPFGARNTEAFF. In DNA form, the CDR3 reads TGTGCCAGCTCACCATTTGGGGCTCGGAACACTGAAGCTTTCTTT.

The V and J genes are TRBV2 and TRBJ1-5; 7 nucleotides match TRBD1. Germline V lookup: CDR1 SNHLY, CDR2 FYNNEI. J was trimmed by 6 bases and V by 3 bases; bases with no gene match: 8. CDR3 length: 15 amino acids. The chain's CDR3 is CASSDRQGHAQPQHF. As DNA, the CDR3 is TGTGCCAGCAGTGACCGACAGGGTCATGCTCAGCCCCAGCATTTT. Using reference TRBV2 and TRBJ1-5 for the parts outside the CDR3, the full variable domain is EPEVTQTPSHQVTQMGQEVILRCVPISNHLYFYWYRQILGQKVEFLVSFYNNEISEKSEIFDDQFSVERPDGSNFTLKIRSTKLEDSAMYFCASSDRQGHAQPQHFGDGTRLSIL.

V usage is TRBV14 and J usage is TRBJ2-7, with 7 nucleotides matching TRBD2. The germline gives CDR1 SGHDN, CDR2 FVKESK. The CDR3 has 15 amino acids. Losses at the gene ends were 0 bases for V and 3 bases for J; bases not matched to a gene: 5. CDR3 coding DNA: TGTGCCAGCAGCCAAGAAGACAAGCGGGGCTACGAGCAGTACTTC. Amino acids: CASSQEDKRGYEQYF.

The genes are TRBV18 and TRBJ1-5, with 7 bases identical to TRBD1. Trimming removed 2 bases from V and 1 base from J; junction bases left unmatched: 2. This CDR3 comprises 15 residues. Germline V gives CDR1 KGHSH, CDR2 LQKENI. CDR3 nucleotides: TGTGCCAGCTCACCAGGGACAGCAAGCAATCAGCCCCAGCATTTT. Its translation: CASSPGTASNQPQHF.

The chain links TRBV28 to TRBJ1-2; 7 bases agree with TRBD1. The germline V gene encodes CDR1 MDHEN and CDR2 SYDVKM. The CDR3 runs 14 residues. Losses at the gene ends were 6 bases for V and 2 bases for J; bases not matched to a gene: 6. CDR3 residues: CASSPGTDNYGYTF. CDR3 coding DNA: TGTGCCAGCAGCCCCGGGACAGACAACTATGGCTACACCTTC.

The rearrangement links TRBV19 to TRBJ2-7, with D maybe TRBD1 (5 bases). V lost 6 bases and J 2 bases, leaving 14 bases between the germline ends. In germline, CDR1 is LNHDA, CDR2 SQIVND (reference sequence). The CDR3 is 14 residues long. CDR3 DNA: TGTGCCAGTAGGGCCAGGGTAACAGCCTACGAGCAGTACTTC. Its protein product is CASRARVTAYEQYF.

The genes are TRBV28 and TRBJ2-4; D may correspond to TRBD1 or TRBD2 (6 bases each). This CDR3 contains 14 residues. Trimming stripped 6 bases from V and 2 bases from J, with 11 bases between. Per the germline V gene, CDR1 is MDHEN and CDR2 is SYDVKM. For the CDR3, the DNA is TGTGCCAGCAGCGAAGGGGGGACCAAAAACATTCAGTACTTC. Amino acid sequence: CASSEGGTKNIQYF.